A selection of T cell receptor beta chains follows, all from one sample in a study of cytomegalovirus exposure and HLA in healthy donors. Profiled with immunoSEQ multiplex PCR; TCRdb holds only in-frame clones, not every one. The sample lists approximately 220,000 clones; 90% to 95% were seen once. Sequencing was performed on PBMCs. Receptors were obtained from a woman aged 18-29 years in good health and CMV-seronegative. The CDR3 runs from the conserved cysteine through the conserved F or W. A D gene is named only where the DNA matches it firmly.

d_call: .
v_call: TRBV7-8
j_call: TRBJ2-6
cdr3_nt: TGTGCCAGCAGCTTAGCGGGGAGCTCCTCCTCTGGGGCCAACGTCCTGACTTTC
cdr3_aa: CASSLAGSSSSGANVLTF

d_call: TRBD2
v_call: TRBV6-1
j_call: TRBJ2-3
cdr3_nt: TGTGCCAGCAGTGAACTGCCGGGAGGCACCACAGATACGCAGTATTTT
cdr3_aa: CASSELPGGTTDTQYF

d_call: .
v_call: TRBV2
j_call: TRBJ1-3
cdr3_nt: TGTGCCAGCACGGACAGTCACTCTGGAAACACCATATATTTT
cdr3_aa: CASTDSHSGNTIYF

d_call: .
v_call: TRBV30
j_call: TRBJ1-5
cdr3_nt: TGTGCCTGGAGTGTAGTGGGGGCAGGACAGCCCCAGCATTTT
cdr3_aa: CAWSVVGAGQPQHF

d_call: TRBD1
v_call: TRBV18
j_call: TRBJ2-1
cdr3_nt: TGTGCCAGCTCACCGGGGGTGAGGACAGGGGGCAATGAGCAGTTCTTC
cdr3_aa: CASSPGVRTGGNEQFF

d_call: .
v_call: TRBV6-5
j_call: TRBJ1-2
cdr3_nt: TGTGCCAGCAGACTTGAGGGGGGGCGATTAAATGGCTACACCTTC
cdr3_aa: CASRLEGGRLNGYTF

d_call: .
v_call: TRBV10-3
j_call: TRBJ2-7
cdr3_nt: TGTGCCATCAGTGAGTCGCGGCAGGGGAACCACGAGCAGTACTTC
cdr3_aa: CAISESRQGNHEQYF

d_call: .
v_call: TRBV5-1
j_call: TRBJ2-3
cdr3_nt: TGCGCCAGCAGCTTGGAAGCCTCCTCGCCCACAGATACGCAGTATTTT
cdr3_aa: CASSLEASSPTDTQYF

d_call: TRBD1
v_call: TRBV7-3
j_call: TRBJ1-1
cdr3_nt: TGTGCCAGCAGCTTAGACAGGGCAGTCAACAGGGCTTTCTTT
cdr3_aa: CASSLDRAVNRAFF

d_call: TRBD2
v_call: TRBV5-4
j_call: TRBJ2-7
cdr3_nt: TGTGCCAGCAGCGTCGGACTAGCTGGGCAGTACTTC
cdr3_aa: CASSVGLAGQYF

d_call: TRBD2
v_call: TRBV27
j_call: TRBJ2-7
cdr3_nt: TGTGCCAGCAGTTGGTCTAGCGGGAGCTACGAGCAGTACTTC
cdr3_aa: CASSWSSGSYEQYF

d_call: .
v_call: TRBV27
j_call: TRBJ2-7
cdr3_nt: TGTGCCAGCAGTTTGACCCAGGGGTGGGAGCAGTACTTC
cdr3_aa: CASSLTQGWEQYF

d_call: TRBD2
v_call: TRBV7-2
j_call: TRBJ2-7
cdr3_nt: TGTGCCAGCAGCCGGCGGGAGGGCCGCAACGAGCAGTACTTC
cdr3_aa: CASSRREGRNEQYF